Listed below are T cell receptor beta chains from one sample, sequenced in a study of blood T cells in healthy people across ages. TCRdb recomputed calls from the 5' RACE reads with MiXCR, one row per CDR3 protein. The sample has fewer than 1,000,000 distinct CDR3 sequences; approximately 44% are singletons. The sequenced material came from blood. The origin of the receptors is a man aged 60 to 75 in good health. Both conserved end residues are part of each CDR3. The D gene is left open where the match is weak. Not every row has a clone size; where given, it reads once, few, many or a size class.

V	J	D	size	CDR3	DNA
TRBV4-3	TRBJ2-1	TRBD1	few	CASSQDRGQYNEQFF	TGCGCCAGCAGCCAAGATAGGGGGCAGTACAATGAGCAGTTCTTC
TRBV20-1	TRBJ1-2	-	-	CSARAPAPADGYTF	TGCAGTGCTAGAGCTCCGGCTCCTGCCGATGGCTACACCTTC
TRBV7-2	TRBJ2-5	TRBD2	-	CASSLVVGRGQETQYF	TGTGCCAGCAGCTTAGTTGTGGGGCGGGGGCAAGAGACCCAGTACTTC
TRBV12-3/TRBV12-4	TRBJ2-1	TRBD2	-	CASGPSGGPNNEQFF	TGTGCCAGCGGTCCAAGCGGGGGGCCTAACAATGAGCAGTTCTTC
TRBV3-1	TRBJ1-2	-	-	CASSQVSGRGYTF	TGTGCCAGCAGCCAAGTCTCGGGTCGTGGCTACACCTTC
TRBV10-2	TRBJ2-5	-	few	CASSYGEEGETQYF	TGCGCCAGCAGCTACGGGGAGGAAGGGGAGACCCAGTACTTC
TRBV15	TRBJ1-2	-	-	CATSPQGVDGYTF	TGTGCCACCAGCCCACAAGGAGTAGATGGCTACACCTTC
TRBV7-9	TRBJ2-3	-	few	CASSPGRATTDTQYF	TGTGCCAGCAGCCCTGGGCGGGCGACCACAGATACGCAGTATTTT
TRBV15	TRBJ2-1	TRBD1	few	CATTRRDRGVNEQFF	TGTGCCACCACAAGGAGGGACAGGGGGGTCAATGAGCAGTTCTTC
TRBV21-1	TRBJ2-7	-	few	CASSSRTACEQYF	TGTGCCAGCAGCAGCAGGACAGCTTGTGAGCAGTACTTC
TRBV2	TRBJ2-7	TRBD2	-	CASSSDSSGGAPWYF	TGTGCCAGCAGCTCGGACTCTAGCGGGGGGGCTCCATGGTACTTC
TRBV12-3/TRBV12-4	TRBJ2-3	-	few	CASSWADTQYF	TGTGCCAGCAGTTGGGCAGATACGCAGTATTTT
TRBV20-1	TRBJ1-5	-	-	CSARDAGIRDQPQHF	TGCAGTGCTAGAGATGCCGGGATTAGAGATCAGCCCCAGCATTTT
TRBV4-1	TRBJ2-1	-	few	CASSQAYNEQFF	TGCGCCAGCAGCCAAGCCTACAATGAGCAGTTCTTC
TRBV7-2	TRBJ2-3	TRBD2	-	CASSFNGGGSTDTQYF	TGTGCCAGCAGCTTTAACGGCGGGGGGTCAACAGATACGCAGTATTTT
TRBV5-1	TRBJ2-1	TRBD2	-	CASSQSGALDNEQFF	TGCGCCAGCAGCCAGAGCGGGGCCCTGGATAATGAGCAGTTCTTC
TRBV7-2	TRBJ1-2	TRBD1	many	CASSLGQGIYGYTF	TGTGCCAGCAGCTTGGGACAGGGGATCTATGGCTACACCTTC
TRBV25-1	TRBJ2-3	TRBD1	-	CVSSATGTGGVDTQYF	TGTGTCAGCAGTGCAACCGGGACAGGGGGCGTAGATACGCAGTATTTT